The next 4 T cell receptor beta chains were all read from a single sample in a study of shared clonotypes between healthy human individuals. Profiled with immunoSEQ multiplex PCR; TCRdb holds only in-frame clones, not every one. The table shows some 2.1 million clones, with 93% occurring only once. CD45RO-negative, CCR7-selected cells formed the naive CD8 fraction, which excluded terminally differentiated effector memory CD45RA+ cells. Material: naive CD8+ T cells from PBMCs. These receptors originate from a man in his late teens or twenties in good health. Some clones in this sample may be carry-over from other donors' samples.

The chain is built from TRBV28 and TRBJ1-2; TRBD1 aligns across 11 bases. Looked up from germline, CDR1 is MDHEN and CDR2 is SYDVKM. This CDR3 contains 17 residues. J lost 7 bases, V lost 5 bases, and 15 bases had no gene match. CDR3 sequence: CASSTLLRDRGIGGYTF. The CDR3 coding sequence is TGTGCCAGCAGTACCCTCTTACGGGACAGGGGGATTGGTGGCTACACCTTC.

This clone came up once. This chain joins TRBV28 and TRBJ2-1, with D tentatively TRBD2 (6 bases). This CDR3 has 16 residues. The V gene lost 6 bases and the J gene lost 4 bases, with 19 bases spanning the gap. Germline CDR1 and CDR2: MDHEN and SYDVKM. Written as DNA, the CDR3 is TGTGCCAGCAGAGGGATGGCGGGAAGTCCATACAATGAGCAGTTCTTC. The encoded protein is CASRGMAGSPYNEQFF.

This clone was observed once. In the same sample, other DNA sequences code for this CDR3. This sequence joins TRBV9 and TRBJ2-3; D is unresolved. This CDR3 comprises 9 residues. The germline gives CDR1 SGDLS, CDR2 YYNGEE. V was pared by 7 bases and J by 5 bases, with 2 bases between. CDR3 loop: CASGDTQYF. The CDR3 region has the DNA TGTGCCAGCGGAGATACGCAGTATTTT.

CDR3 coding DNA: TGCGCCAGCAGTGCGGGGGGTGAAGCTTTCTTT. It specifies CASSAGGEAFF. V gene TRBV10-1 combines with J gene TRBJ1-1, with D perhaps matching TRBD1 (5 bases). This CDR3 contains 11 residues. Germline values: CDR1 WNHNN, CDR2 SYGVQD (reference sequence). The V and J ends lost 4 bases and 7 bases respectively, with 7 bases between them.